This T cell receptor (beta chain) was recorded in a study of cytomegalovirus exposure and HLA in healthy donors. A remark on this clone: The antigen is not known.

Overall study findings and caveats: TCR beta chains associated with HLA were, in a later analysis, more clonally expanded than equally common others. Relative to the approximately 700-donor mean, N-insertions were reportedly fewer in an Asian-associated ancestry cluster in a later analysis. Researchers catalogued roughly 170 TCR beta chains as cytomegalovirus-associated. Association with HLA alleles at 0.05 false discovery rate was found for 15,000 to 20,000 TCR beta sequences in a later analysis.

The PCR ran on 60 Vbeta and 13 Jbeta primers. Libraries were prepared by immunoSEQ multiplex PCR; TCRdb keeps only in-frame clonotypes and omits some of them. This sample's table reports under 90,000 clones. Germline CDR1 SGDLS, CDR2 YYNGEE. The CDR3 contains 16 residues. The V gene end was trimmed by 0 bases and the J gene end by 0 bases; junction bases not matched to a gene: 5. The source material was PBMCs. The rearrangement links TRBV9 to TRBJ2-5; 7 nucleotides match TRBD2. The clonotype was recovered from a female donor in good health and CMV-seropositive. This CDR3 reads CASSVDTGGYQETQYF. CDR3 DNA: TGTGCCAGCAGCGTAGATACGGGGGGATACCAAGAGACCCAGTACTTC. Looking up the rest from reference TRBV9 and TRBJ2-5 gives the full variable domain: DSGVTQTPKHLITATGQRVTLRCSPRSGDLSVYWYQQSLDQGLQFLIQYYNGEERAKGNILERFSAQQFPDLHSELNLSSLELGDSALYFCASSVDTGGYQETQYFGPGTRLLVL.